These 5 T cell receptor beta chains were all obtained from the same sample, sequenced in a study of blood T cell repertoires in COVID-19. Measured with immunoSEQ multiplex PCR; TCRdb has only the in-frame clones, and not every one. The profile shows around 240,000 clones, 80% to 90% of them singletons. Sequenced input: peripheral blood. These receptors originate from a man aged 35 to 55 with acute or convalescent COVID-19.

In this sample, this clone turned up a few times. The CDR3 DNA reads TGTGCCAGCAGTGAAGCGCCTCTCCAGGAGCAGTACTTC. Translation gives CASSEAPLQEQYF. V gene TRBV2 combines with J gene TRBJ2-7; no clear D gene. Looked up from germline, CDR1 is SNHLY and CDR2 is FYNNEI. This CDR3 is 13 amino acids long. V dropped 0 bases and J dropped 7 bases, with 10 bases sitting between them.

This clone was recorded only once. This specimen includes other DNA sequences encoding the same CDR3. The genes are TRBV2 and TRBJ2-1, with 9 nucleotides matching TRBD2. V lost 3 bases and J lost 0; bases outside the gene matches: 0. The CDR3 has 15 amino acids. CDR1 and CDR2 from the germline V gene are SNHLY and FYNNEI. CDR3 nucleotide sequence: TGTGCCAGCAGTGAGCGGGGGGGCTCCTACAATGAGCAGTTCTTC. Protein: CASSERGGSYNEQFF.

The chain combines TRBV10-2 with TRBJ1-4; TRBD1 might be the D (6 bases). V lost 10 bases and J 5 bases, leaving 14 bases between the germline ends. The CDR3 spans 13 residues. Germline V gene sequence: CDR1 WSHSY, CDR2 SAAADI. The CDR3 spells CATRGRGNEKLFF. In DNA, the CDR3 is TGCGCCACCAGGGGAAGGGGGAATGAAAAACTGTTTTTT.

The rearrangement links TRBV5-1 to TRBJ2-3, with a possible D match to TRBD2 (6 bases). The CDR3 is made up of 14 amino acids. V lost 4 bases and J lost 1, with 10 bases in between. From germline, CDR1 is SGHRS and CDR2 YFSETQ. The CDR3 spells CASSPGVGTDTQYF. CDR3 sequence (DNA): TGCGCCAGCAGCCCGGGGGTCGGCACAGATACGCAGTATTTT.

V usage is TRBV11-2 and J usage is TRBJ2-1; 8 nucleotides align to TRBD2. Trimming removed 6 bases from V and 3 bases from J; junction bases left unmatched: 7. The length of the CDR3 is 15 residues. The V gene's germline CDR1 is SGHAT and CDR2 FQNNGV. CDR3 protein: CASSSFGGVYNEQFF. The DNA for the CDR3 is TGTGCCAGCAGTTCCTTCGGGGGGGTCTACAATGAGCAGTTCTTC.